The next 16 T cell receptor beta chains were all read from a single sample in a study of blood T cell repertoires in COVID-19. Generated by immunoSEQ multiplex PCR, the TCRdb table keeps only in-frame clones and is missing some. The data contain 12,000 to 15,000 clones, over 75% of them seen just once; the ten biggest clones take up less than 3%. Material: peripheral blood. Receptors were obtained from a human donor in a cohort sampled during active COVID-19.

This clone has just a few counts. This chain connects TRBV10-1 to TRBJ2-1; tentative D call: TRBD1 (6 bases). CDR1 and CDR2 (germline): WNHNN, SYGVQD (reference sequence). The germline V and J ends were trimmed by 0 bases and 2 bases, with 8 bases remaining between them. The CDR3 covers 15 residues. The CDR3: CASSESGAAYNEQFF. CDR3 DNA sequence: TGCGCCAGCAGTGAGTCGGGGGCGGCCTACAATGAGCAGTTCTTC.

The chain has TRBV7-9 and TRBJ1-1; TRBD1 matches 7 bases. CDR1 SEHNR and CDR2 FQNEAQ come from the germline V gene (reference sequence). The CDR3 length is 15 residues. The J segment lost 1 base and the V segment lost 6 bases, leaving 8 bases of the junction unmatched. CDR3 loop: CASSYGGTANTEAFF. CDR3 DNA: TGTGCCAGCAGTTATGGGGGGACAGCGAACACTGAAGCTTTCTTT.

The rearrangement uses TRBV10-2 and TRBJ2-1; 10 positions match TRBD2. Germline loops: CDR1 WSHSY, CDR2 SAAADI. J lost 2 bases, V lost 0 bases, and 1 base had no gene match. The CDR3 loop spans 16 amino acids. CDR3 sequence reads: CASSESLAGAYNEQFF. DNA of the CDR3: TGCGCCAGCAGTGAGTCCCTAGCGGGGGCCTACAATGAGCAGTTCTTC.

CDR3 sequence: CASSLPGQETQYF. DNA for the CDR3: TGTGCCAGCAGTTTACCAGGGCAAGAGACCCAGTACTTC. The gene calls are TRBV28 and TRBJ2-5; D is perhaps TRBD1 (5 bases). Germline CDR1 MDHEN, CDR2 SYDVKM. The CDR3 totals 13 residues. Trimming took off 2 bases at V and 2 bases at J, with 6 bases between the two ends.

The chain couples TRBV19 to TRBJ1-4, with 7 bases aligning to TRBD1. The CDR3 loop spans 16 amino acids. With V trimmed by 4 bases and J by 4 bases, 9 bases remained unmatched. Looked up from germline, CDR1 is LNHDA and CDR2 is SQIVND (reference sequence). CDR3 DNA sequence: TGTGCCAGTAGTAGGGGCACGGGACAGATTAATGAAAAACTGTTTTTT. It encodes CASSRGTGQINEKLFF.

CDR3 coding DNA: TGTGCCATCAGTGCCCGGGGTGGGAACACTGAAGCTTTCTTT. Protein sequence: CAISARGGNTEAFF. The V gene is TRBV10-3, the J gene TRBJ1-1; D gene uncertain. CDR1 and CDR2 from the germline V gene are ENHRY and SYGVKD. V lost 4 bases, J lost 1 base, and 10 bases lay in between. This CDR3 has 14 amino acids.

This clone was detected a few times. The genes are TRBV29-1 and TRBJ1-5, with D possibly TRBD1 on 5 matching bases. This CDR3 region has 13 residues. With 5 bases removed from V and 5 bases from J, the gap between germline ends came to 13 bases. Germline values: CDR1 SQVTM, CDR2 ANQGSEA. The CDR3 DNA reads TGCAGCGTTACGACAGATACGGATCAGCCCCAGCATTTT. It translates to CSVTTDTDQPQHF.

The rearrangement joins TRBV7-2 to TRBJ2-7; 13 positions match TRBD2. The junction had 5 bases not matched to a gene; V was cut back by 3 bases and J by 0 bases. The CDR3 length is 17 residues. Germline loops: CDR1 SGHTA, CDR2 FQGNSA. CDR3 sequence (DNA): TGTGCCAGCAGCTTCCGGACTAGCGGGAGTAGCTCCTACGAGCAGTACTTC. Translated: CASSFRTSGSSSYEQYF.

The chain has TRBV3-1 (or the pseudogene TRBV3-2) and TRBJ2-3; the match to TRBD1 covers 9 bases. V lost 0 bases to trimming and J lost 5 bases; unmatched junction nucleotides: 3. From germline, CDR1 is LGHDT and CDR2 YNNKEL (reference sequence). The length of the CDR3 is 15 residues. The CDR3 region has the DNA TGTGCCAGCAGCCAAGAACGACAGGGGGGAGATACGCAGTATTTT. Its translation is CASSQERQGGDTQYF.

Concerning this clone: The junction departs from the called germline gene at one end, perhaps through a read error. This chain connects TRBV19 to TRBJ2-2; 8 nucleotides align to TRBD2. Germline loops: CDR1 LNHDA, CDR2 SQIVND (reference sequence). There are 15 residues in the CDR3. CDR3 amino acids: CASRLGGANTGELFF. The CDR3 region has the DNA TGTGCCAGTAGACTCGGGGGGGCGAATACCGGGGAGCTGTTTTTT.

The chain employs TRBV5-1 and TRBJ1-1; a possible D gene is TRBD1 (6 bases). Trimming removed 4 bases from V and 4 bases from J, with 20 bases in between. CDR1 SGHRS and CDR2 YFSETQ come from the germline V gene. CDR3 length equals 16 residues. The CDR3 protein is CASSPLGGLGGTEAFF. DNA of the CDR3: TGCGCCAGCAGCCCATTGGGGGGGCTGGGGGGCACTGAAGCTTTCTTT.

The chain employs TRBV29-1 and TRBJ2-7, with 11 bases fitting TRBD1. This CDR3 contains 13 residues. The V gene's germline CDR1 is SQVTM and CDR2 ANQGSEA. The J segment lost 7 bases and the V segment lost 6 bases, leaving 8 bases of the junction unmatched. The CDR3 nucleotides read TGCAGCGTGGACGGGACAGGGGGAGTAGAGCAGTACTTC. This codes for CSVDGTGGVEQYF.

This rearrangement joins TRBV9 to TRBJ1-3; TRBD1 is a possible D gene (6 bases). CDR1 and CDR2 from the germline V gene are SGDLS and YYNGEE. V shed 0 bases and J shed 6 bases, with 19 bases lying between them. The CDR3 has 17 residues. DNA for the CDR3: TGTGCCAGCAGCGTAGGACTGGGGGCGGATTTAAAAAACACCATATATTTT. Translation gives CASSVGLGADLKNTIYF.

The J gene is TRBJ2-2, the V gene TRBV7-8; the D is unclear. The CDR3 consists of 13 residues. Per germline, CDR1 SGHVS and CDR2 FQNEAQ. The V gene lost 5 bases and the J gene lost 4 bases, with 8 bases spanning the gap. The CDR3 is CASSRIVTGELFF. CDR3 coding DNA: TGTGCCAGCAGCCGAATAGTCACCGGGGAGCTGTTTTTT.

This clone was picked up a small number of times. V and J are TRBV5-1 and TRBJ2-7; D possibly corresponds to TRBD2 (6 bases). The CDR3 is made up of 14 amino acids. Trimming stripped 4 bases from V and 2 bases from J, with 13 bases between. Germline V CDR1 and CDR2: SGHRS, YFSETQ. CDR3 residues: CASSIQTSTYEQYF. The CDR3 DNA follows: TGCGCCAGCAGCATCCAGACTAGTACCTACGAGCAGTACTTC.

This CDR3 reads CASSQEGLAGYEQYF. CDR3 nucleotide sequence: TGCGCCAGCAGCCAAGAGGGACTAGCGGGCTACGAGCAGTACTTC. This sequence joins TRBV4-3 and TRBJ2-7; 12 bases fit TRBD2. The CDR3 loop spans 15 amino acids. V was clipped by 0 bases and J by 3 bases; unmatched bases: 0. CDR1 and CDR2 (germline): LGHNA, YSLEER.